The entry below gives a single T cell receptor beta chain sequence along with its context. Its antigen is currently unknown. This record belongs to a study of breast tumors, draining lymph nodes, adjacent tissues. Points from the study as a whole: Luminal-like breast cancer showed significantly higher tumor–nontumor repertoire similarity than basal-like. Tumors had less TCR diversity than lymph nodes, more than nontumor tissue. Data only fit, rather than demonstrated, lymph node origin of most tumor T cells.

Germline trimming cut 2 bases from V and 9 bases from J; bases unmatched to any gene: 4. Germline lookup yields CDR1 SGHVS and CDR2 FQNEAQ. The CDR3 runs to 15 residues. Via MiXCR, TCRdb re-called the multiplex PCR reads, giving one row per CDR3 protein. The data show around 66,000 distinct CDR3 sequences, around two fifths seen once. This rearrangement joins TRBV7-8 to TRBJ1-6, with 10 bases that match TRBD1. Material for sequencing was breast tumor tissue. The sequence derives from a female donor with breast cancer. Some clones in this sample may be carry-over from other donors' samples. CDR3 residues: CASSLRQGARSPLHF. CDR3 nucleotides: TGTGCCAGCAGCTTAAGACAGGGGGCGCGTTCACCCCTCCACTTT.